This T cell receptor (beta chain) comes out of a study of T cell responses to AZD1222 COVID-19 vaccine. Per germline, CDR1 GTSNPN and CDR2 SVGIG (reference sequence). CDR3 size: 14 residues. The germline V and J ends were trimmed by 4 bases and 3 bases, with 15 bases remaining between them. TCRdb's copy holds only in-frame clones and misses some; the assay was immunoSEQ multiplex PCR. The table includes roughly 120,000 clones, approximately 93% detected once. The source of this sequence is an adult in good health. This sample comprised peripheral blood, obtained on day 0 of AZD1222 vaccination. V gene TRBV30 combines with J gene TRBJ1-1; D gene ambiguous. The CDR3 reads CAWIVYPGDTEAFF. In nucleotides, the CDR3 is TGTGCCTGGATAGTATATCCGGGCGACACTGAAGCTTTCTTT.